The TCR beta chain described here comes from a study of blood T cell repertoires in COVID-19. Germline values: CDR1 SGHVS, CDR2 FNYEAQ. Trimming left V 0 bases short and J 3 bases short, with 12 bases between. The CDR3 length is 15 residues. Data came from immunoSEQ multiplex PCR; TCRdb stores just in-frame clones and leaves some out. The sample gives 300,000 to 400,000 clones, about 90% of which show up once; more than 5% is in the top ten. The chain couples TRBV7-6 to TRBJ2-7; possible D gene TRBD2, 6 bases. This receptor was obtained from a woman aged 50 to 60 with COVID-19, enrolled during active disease. The sample taken for sequencing was peripheral blood. The CDR3 loop is CASSLAGTGVYEQYF. The CDR3 coding sequence is TGTGCCAGCAGCTTAGCGGGGACGGGAGTCTACGAGCAGTACTTC.